This TCR beta chain was documented in a study of Ad26.COV2.S vaccination and SARS-CoV-2 variants. Study details: Donor was assigned to the Ad26.COV2.S arm of trial COV1001.

For this clone: Its cognate antigen is unknown.

This table comes from immunoSEQ multiplex PCR, and its TCRdb copy is limited to in-frame clones, with some not included. The sample records some 330,000 clones, approximately 87% being singletons. General study points: Possible underestimation of total T cell responses by the TCR breadth and depth analyses was noted. People given the vaccine had a wider spike-specific TCR breadth than placebo recipients did.

Treatment defined: roughly 18 received Ad26.COV2.S at low or high dose, single or two shots; several received placebo; per-sample allocation not given. It was on day 63 after the first vaccine or placebo injection that samples were taken. CDR3 length: 18 residues. V lost 6 bases, J lost 3 bases, and 17 bases stayed unmatched. Looked up from germline, CDR1 is MNHNY and CDR2 is SVGAGI (reference sequence). This clonotype originated in a person aged 18-65 years who received the Ad26.COV2.S COVID-19 vaccine or a placebo. The sequences come from peripheral blood, collected in a trial of Ad26.COV2.S vaccine versus placebo. The chain is built from TRBV6-6 and TRBJ2-7; 10 bases map to TRBD2. The CDR3 sequence is CASSRSSGGVTNRYEQYF. The CDR3 DNA follows: TGTGCCAGCAGCCGATCCAGCGGGGGGGTAACGAACCGCTACGAGCAGTACTTC.